The next 2 T cell receptor beta chains were all read from a single sample in a study of blood T cell repertoires in COVID-19 (dated by TCRdb to about 2020). The method behind the library was the immunoSEQ multiplex PCR assay. TCRdb re-hosts the immuneACCESS table, in-frame sequences only. Its copies lack some clones; in the studies checked, an unresolved V gene accounts for under half of them, and the cause for the rest is not known. This sample has some 230,000 clones in its table, and 80% to 90% of those were observed once. Of the sample, around 0.89% falls within the top ten clones. Sequenced material: peripheral blood. The receptor source for this set is a man aged 35 to 55 with acute or convalescent COVID-19.

The V and J genes are TRBV14 and TRBJ2-3; D uncertain. This CDR3 region has 15 residues. V lost 6 bases and J lost 2, with 15 bases in between. Germline CDR1 SGHDN, CDR2 FVKESK. CDR3 sequence: CASSPLGSYTDTQYF. CDR3 coding DNA: TGTGCCAGCAGTCCACTTGGTTCTTACACAGATACGCAGTATTTT.

The chain employs TRBV30 and TRBJ1-1, with D possibly TRBD1 on 5 matching bases. Germline CDR1 reads GTSNPN; CDR2 reads SVGIG (reference sequence). V dropped 7 bases and J dropped 1 base, with 16 bases sitting between them. The CDR3 is 14 residues long. The CDR3 spells CASTPGVANTEAFF. DNA for the CDR3: TGTGCCTCAACACCGGGGGTGGCGAACACTGAAGCTTTCTTT.